The entry that follows covers one TCR beta chain sequence. The record originates from a study of blood T cell repertoires in COVID-19. In the authors' methods: Reference gene primer amplification yielded estimated nucleated cell counts. Data came from immunoSEQ multiplex PCR; TCRdb stores just in-frame clones and leaves some out. For V, J and clone size, that table is used; D and trimming come from the DNA. The profile shows 200,000 to 250,000 clones, approximately 85% of them singletons. CDR1 is SGHTA and CDR2 is FQGNSA in the germline V gene. This CDR3 contains 13 residues. Trimming took 6 bases from V and 8 from J; bases not matched to a gene: 5. During active infection, Seattle patients enrolled and were then monitored through disease.

The rearrangement uses TRBV7-2 and TRBJ1-4; 8 nucleotides align to TRBD1. Sequencing used peripheral blood. The sequence came from a woman aged 70-85 years with COVID-19, enrolled during active disease. As DNA, the CDR3 is TGTGCCAGCAGTCCTGACAGGGGCGAAAAACTGTTTTTT. This gives the protein CASSPDRGEKLFF.